A single sample gave rise to the 27 T cell receptor beta chains below, sequenced in a study of T-cell memory formation after mild COVID-19 (TCRdb year 2021). Libraries came from 5' RACE. Sequencing was carried out with an Illumina NovaSeq 6000. TCRdb's own reprocessing of the public reads used fastp at Q25 and MiXCR and kept productive beta chains. Here each entry gathers all rows of one CDR3 protein and keeps the most common genes and DNA. This sample holds roughly 610,000 distinct CDR3 sequences; about 18% were observed only once. Roughly 8% of the sample is in the top ten clones. The sample taken for sequencing was PBMCs or a T cell subset sorted from them (not recorded which). These receptors were taken from an adult woman who had mild COVID-19 (a few samples of this study predate the infection). The sample titles of this study are shuffled in the database, so cell type and time point are left out; the donor was told from shared clones.

V gene TRBV24-1 combines with J gene TRBJ2-1, with 11 bases matching TRBD2. Germline values: CDR1 KGHDR, CDR2 SFDVKD. The junction had 6 bases not matched to a gene; V was cut back by 4 bases and J by 2 bases. CDR3 length: 17 residues. In DNA form, the CDR3 reads TGTGCCACCAGTGACCCCGGTAGCGGGAGGGCCTACAATGAGCAGTTCTTC. Its protein is CATSDPGSGRAYNEQFF.

To note about this clonotype: A read error may produce the germline difference seen at one junction end. CDR3 nucleotide sequence: TGTGCCAGCAGCTTAGAATATAGGACAGGGAACTACGGCTACACCTTC. As protein: CASSLEYRTGNYGYTF. This chain joins TRBV7-7 and TRBJ1-2, with 8 bases lining up with TRBD1. There are 16 residues in the CDR3. CDR1 SSHAT and CDR2 FNYEAQ come from the germline V gene (reference sequence).

V and J are TRBV6-1 and TRBJ2-7, with D perhaps matching TRBD1 (5 bases). The CDR3 has 13 residues. Trimming pared 6 bases from V and 2 bases from J, leaving 11 bases between. Germline V lookup: CDR1 MNHNS, CDR2 SASEGT. The CDR3 is CASRQDTPYEQYF. The CDR3 region has the DNA TGTGCCAGCAGGCAGGACACCCCCTACGAGCAGTACTTC.

This clonotype was picked up a small number of times. The chain employs TRBV7-6 and TRBJ2-5; the match to TRBD1 covers 9 bases. This CDR3 is built from 15 residues. Germline loops: CDR1 SGHVS, CDR2 FNYEAQ. Losses at the gene ends were 2 bases for V and 8 bases for J; bases not matched to a gene: 9. The CDR3 DNA follows: TGTGCCAGCAGCTTATCGGGACAGGGCTCCGTCACCCAGTACTTC. This sequence encodes CASSLSGQGSVTQYF. The full variable domain, rest sourced from reference TRBV7-6 and TRBJ2-5, is GAGVSQSPRYKVTKRGQDVALRCDPISGHVSLYWYRQALGQGPEFLTYFNYEAQQDKSGLPNDRFSAERPEGSISTLTIQRTEQRDSAMYRCASSLSGQGSVTQYFGPGTRLLVL.

This chain links TRBV7-3 with TRBJ2-3, with D hard to call. V was pared by 1 base and J by 1 base, with 12 bases between. This CDR3 has 16 residues. Germline V CDR1 and CDR2: SGHTA, FQGTGA. DNA of the CDR3: TGTGCCAGCAGCTTAATGTCTGGCAGCGGCACAGATACGCAGTATTTT. This codes for CASSLMSGSGTDTQYF.

The rearrangement links TRBV6-2 or TRBV6-3 to TRBJ2-7; the D gene is possibly TRBD1 (6 bases). Germline CDR1 and CDR2: MNHEY and SVGEGT. Trimming took 7 bases from V and 3 from J, leaving 28 bases between them. The CDR3 is made up of 18 amino acids. The CDR3 loop is CASTRRIEQGSSYYEQYF. The CDR3 DNA follows: TGTGCCAGCACCCGACGGATTGAACAGGGTAGCAGTTACTACGAGCAGTACTTC.

This clonotype was seen at least ten times. The gene calls are TRBV5-6 and TRBJ2-7, with 11 bases aligning to TRBD2. J was trimmed by 5 bases and V by 3 bases; bases with no gene match: 4. The CDR3 length is 14 residues. Germline CDR1 is SGHDT and CDR2 is YYEEEE. In nucleotides, the CDR3 is TGTGCCAGCAGCTCACTAGCGGGGGTGGACGAGCAGTACTTC. Encoded protein: CASSSLAGVDEQYF.

In this sample, this clonotype turned up a few times. The chain employs TRBV19 and TRBJ1-5; D might be TRBD1 (5 bases). The CDR3 length is 14 residues. CDR1 is LNHDA, CDR2 SQIVND, per germline (reference sequence). V dropped 10 bases and J dropped 0 bases, with 13 bases sitting between them. The CDR3 sequence: CATRLGDSNQPQHF. The CDR3 coding sequence is TGTGCCACCCGACTAGGGGATAGCAATCAGCCCCAGCATTTT.

The genes are TRBV30 and TRBJ2-7, with TRBD1 matching 8 bases. The junction had 7 bases not matched to a gene; V was cut back by 0 bases and J by 6 bases. The CDR3 totals 14 residues. Looked up from germline, CDR1 is GTSNPN and CDR2 is SVGIG (reference sequence). DNA of the CDR3: TGTGCCTGGAGTGTTTACAGGGGGGCGACCGAGCAGTACTTC. Translated, it gives CAWSVYRGATEQYF.

The chain uses TRBV5-1 and TRBJ2-2; TRBD1 agrees at 7 bases. Trimming removed 4 bases from V and 1 base from J; junction bases left unmatched: 13. This CDR3 contains 18 residues. CDR1 is SGHRS and CDR2 is YFSETQ in the germline V gene. The CDR3 DNA reads as TGCGCCAGCAGCGCTCGACAGGGTAGTATAGTGAACACCGGGGAGCTGTTTTTT. Its protein is CASSARQGSIVNTGELFF.

The table lists this clonotype with many counts. The CDR3 DNA follows: TGCGCCAGCAGCACCGGGACTATCGAAGAGACCCAGTACTTC. Translated: CASSTGTIEETQYF. V usage is TRBV5-1 and J usage is TRBJ2-5; 7 bases match TRBD2. The CDR3 sequence is 14 residues long. From germline, CDR1 is SGHRS and CDR2 YFSETQ. J lost 3 bases, V lost 4 bases, and 6 bases had no gene match.

The J gene is TRBJ2-1, the V gene TRBV12-3 or TRBV12-4; no reliable D call. The CDR3 spans 10 residues. Trimming took 5 bases from V and 10 from J, leaving 6 bases between them. Written as DNA, the CDR3 is TGTGCCAGCAGTCCCAGGGAGCAGTTCTTC. Translating gives CASSPREQFF.

The gene calls are TRBV7-3 and TRBJ2-5; D perhaps matches TRBD2 (6 bases). The V and J ends lost 5 bases and 7 bases respectively, with 14 bases between them. Germline CDR1 SGHTA, CDR2 FQGTGA. This CDR3 comprises 13 residues. The DNA for the CDR3 is TGTGCCAGCAGCGCAGGACTGGAGGGGACCCAGTACTTC. Amino acids: CASSAGLEGTQYF.

Only a few counts were recorded for this clonotype. The genes are TRBV3-1 and TRBJ2-3, with a tentative D call TRBD1 (6 bases). Per the germline V gene, CDR1 is LGHDT and CDR2 is YNNKEL (reference sequence). The V and J ends lost 6 bases and 4 bases respectively, with 14 bases between them. The CDR3 length is 14 residues. This chain's CDR3 is CASREQGFADTQYF. In DNA, the CDR3 is TGTGCCAGCAGGGAACAGGGATTTGCAGATACGCAGTATTTT.

V usage is TRBV2 and J usage is TRBJ1-4; weak D call: TRBD1 (6 bases). Germline-derived CDR1 and CDR2 are SNHLY and FYNNEI. V lost 7 bases, J lost 5 bases, and 11 bases lay in between. This CDR3 has 13 residues. CDR3 protein: CASTRTENEKLFF. In nucleotides, the CDR3 is TGTGCCAGCACTCGGACAGAGAATGAAAAACTGTTTTTT.

The rearrangement joins TRBV9 to TRBJ2-3; the match to TRBD2 covers 9 bases. There are 15 residues in the CDR3. The germline gives CDR1 SGDLS, CDR2 YYNGEE. J was trimmed by 3 bases and V by 7 bases; bases with no gene match: 9. The CDR3 DNA reads as TGTGCCAGCTCCCCTGCGACTAGCGGAACAGATACGCAGTATTTT. Amino acid sequence: CASSPATSGTDTQYF.

This clonotype was seen a handful of times. The chain is built from TRBV9 and TRBJ2-7, with 12 bases that match TRBD2. Germline lookup yields CDR1 SGDLS and CDR2 YYNGEE. This CDR3 has 16 amino acids. J gave up 3 bases and V 3 bases, and 7 bases lay outside the gene matches. The CDR3 DNA follows: TGTGCCAGCAGCGACGGACTAGCGGGAACCCTCTACGAGCAGTACTTC. It is translated as CASSDGLAGTLYEQYF.

Only a few counts were recorded for this clonotype. This CDR3 reads CASSSGQHMNTEAFF. The DNA of the CDR3 is TGTGCCAGCAGCTCGGGACAGCACATGAACACTGAAGCTTTCTTT. The chain has TRBV7-9 and TRBJ1-1; TRBD1 agrees at 7 bases. The V and J ends lost 4 bases and 0 bases, in that order; junction bases with no gene match: 5. Per the germline V gene, CDR1 is SEHNR and CDR2 is FQNEAQ (reference sequence). The CDR3 consists of 15 residues.

The V and J genes are TRBV7-8 and TRBJ1-2; 7 nucleotides line up with TRBD1. From germline, CDR1 is SGHVS and CDR2 FQNEAQ. Trimming cost V 1 base and J 3 bases; bases outside gene matches: 5. The CDR3 runs 15 residues. The CDR3 DNA sequence: TGTGCCAGCAGCTTAGATGACAGGGTATACTATGGCTACACCTTC. It specifies CASSLDDRVYYGYTF.

The genes are TRBV30 and TRBJ1-5; D remains unclear. The V and J ends lost 6 bases and 0 bases respectively, with 12 bases between them. The CDR3 contains 14 residues. The germline gives CDR1 GTSNPN, CDR2 SVGIG (reference sequence). DNA for the CDR3: TGTGCCTGTACCGGGGTTTTTAGCAATCAGCCCCAGCATTTT. This encodes CACTGVFSNQPQHF. Full variable domain (missing parts from reference TRBV30 and TRBJ1-5): SQTIHQWPATLVQPVGSPLSLECTVEGTSNPNLYWYRQAAGRGLQLLFYSVGIGQISSEVPQNLSASRPQDRQFILSSKKLLLSDSGFYLCACTGVFSNQPQHFGDGTRLSIL.

This clonotype was seen ten or more times. CDR3 nucleotide sequence: TGTGCCAGCAGCTTAGCTAGGGTTGATACGCAGTATTTT. Residues: CASSLARVDTQYF. The gene calls are TRBV7-2 and TRBJ2-3; D is uncertain. CDR1 and CDR2 (germline): SGHTA, FQGNSA. The CDR3 extends over 13 amino acids. V lost 0 bases, J lost 6 bases, and 7 bases lay in between.

This clonotype was counted between two and nine times. This chain uses TRBV2 with TRBJ2-5, with D uncertain. V was pared by 3 bases and J by 2 bases, with 10 bases between. Germline V gene data show CDR1 as SNHLY and CDR2 as FYNNEI. This CDR3 is 14 amino acids long. CDR3 loop: CASSELTVQETQYF. DNA for the CDR3: TGTGCCAGCAGTGAGTTAACCGTTCAAGAGACCCAGTACTTC.

This clonotype was seen a handful of times. The chain combines TRBV20-1 with TRBJ1-5; 7 bases line up with TRBD1. This CDR3 region has 17 residues. Germline loops: CDR1 DFQATT, CDR2 SNEGSKA (reference sequence). The V segment lost 0 bases and the J segment 1 base; nucleotides outside the gene matches: 9. CDR3 region: CSARDQRGRGSNQPQHF. The CDR3 DNA sequence: TGCAGTGCTAGAGATCAAAGGGGGCGAGGAAGCAATCAGCCCCAGCATTTT.

This clonotype was found a few times. The chain joins TRBV23-1 to TRBJ2-2, with D possibly TRBD2 on 6 matching bases. TRBV23-1 is flagged as an ORF with uncertain function. V was pared by 0 bases and J by 1 base, with 9 bases between. The length of the CDR3 is 16 residues. The CDR3 sequence: CASSQSGRGNTGELFF. For the CDR3, the DNA is TGCGCCAGCAGTCAATCAGGGCGGGGGAACACCGGGGAGCTGTTTTTT.

The V and J genes are TRBV4-2 and TRBJ1-5; D is perhaps TRBD1 (5 bases). CDR1 and CDR2 (germline): LGHNA, YNFKEQ. V was trimmed by 1 base and J by 5 bases, leaving 12 bases between them. This CDR3 region has 15 residues. The DNA of the CDR3 is TGTGCCAGCAGCCAAGGCGCAGGGAGAGATCAGCCCCAGCATTTT. It is translated as CASSQGAGRDQPQHF.

The CDR3 is CSAREGRGRYGYTF. The CDR3 coding sequence is TGCAGTGCTAGAGAGGGCCGGGGTCGTTATGGCTACACCTTC. V usage is TRBV20-1 and J usage is TRBJ1-2, with D unclear. The CDR3 sequence is 14 residues long. Germline V gene lookup returns CDR1 DFQATT and CDR2 SNEGSKA (reference sequence). V shed 0 bases and J shed 5 bases, with 13 bases lying between them.

This clonotype was counted only a few times. The gene calls are TRBV5-6 and TRBJ2-7; D perhaps matches TRBD1 (5 bases). V shed 0 bases and J shed 2 bases, with 9 bases lying between them. Germline V CDR1 and CDR2: SGHDT, YYEEEE. The CDR3 extends over 14 amino acids. DNA for the CDR3: TGTGCCAGCAGCTTGGGGGGCCTCGCCTACGAGCAGTACTTC. Translating it yields CASSLGGLAYEQYF.